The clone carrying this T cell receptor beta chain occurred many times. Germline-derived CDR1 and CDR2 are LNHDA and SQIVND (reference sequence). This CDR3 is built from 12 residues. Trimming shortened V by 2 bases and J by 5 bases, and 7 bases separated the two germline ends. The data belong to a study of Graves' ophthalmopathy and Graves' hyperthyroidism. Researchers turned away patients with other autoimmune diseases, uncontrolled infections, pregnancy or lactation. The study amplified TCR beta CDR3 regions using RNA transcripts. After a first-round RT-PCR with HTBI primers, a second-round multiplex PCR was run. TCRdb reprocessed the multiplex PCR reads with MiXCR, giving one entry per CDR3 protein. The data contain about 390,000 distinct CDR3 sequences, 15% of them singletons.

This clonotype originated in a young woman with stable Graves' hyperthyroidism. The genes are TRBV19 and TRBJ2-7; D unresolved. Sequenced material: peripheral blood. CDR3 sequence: CASSILGHEQYF. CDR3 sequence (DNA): TGTGCCAGTAGTATACTCGGACACGAGCAGTACTTC.